This TCR beta chain was recorded in a study of T-cell reconstitution after alpha-beta-depleted transplantation in children. Preparing the TCRbeta library involved the use of unique molecular identifiers. TCRdb called the PCR reads again in MiXCR, with one record for every CDR3 protein. The sample includes around 400,000 distinct CDR3 sequences, 9.5% to 13% of them seen just once. This clonotype was found a few times. There are 15 residues in the CDR3. V lost 5 bases to trimming and J lost 0 bases, with 14 bases between them. Germline CDR1 and CDR2: DFQATT and SNEGSKA (reference sequence). The material sequenced was PBMCs from the stem cell graft donor, taken from the stem cell graft. This TCR was sampled from a human donor who donated a stem cell graft to a child with acute myeloid leukemia. The chain couples TRBV20-1 to TRBJ2-1; weak D call: TRBD2 (6 bases). The CDR3 loop is CSARGKFSSYNEQFF. As DNA, the CDR3 is TGCAGTGCTCGGGGGAAATTTAGCTCCTACAATGAGCAGTTCTTC.